This T cell receptor beta chain was retrieved from a study of human T cells and chemical hapten exposure. V gave up 6 bases and J gave up 5 bases; unmatched junction bases: 10. This CDR3 has 15 residues. Authors' methods: Per-sample TCR counts ranged from roughly 20,000 to 700,000, median around 100,000. TCRdb itself ran the RACE reads through MiXCR, one entry per CDR3 protein. None of the V and J calls come from the authors' own analysis; TCRdb made them. The data contain roughly 200,000 distinct CDR3 sequences, around 24% of them singletons. Stated time point: patch test 1, 2 weeks after DPC sensitization. As to treatment: therapeutic diphenylcyclopropenone sensitization with weekly scalp DPC. The study drew its donors from alopecia patients who were 18 to 70 years old and suitable for DPC.

This chain joins TRBV12-3 or TRBV12-4 and TRBJ1-1; 9 bases map to TRBD1. The source is a woman between 50 and 59 years old with alopecia areata. Some clones in this sample may be carry-over from other donors' samples. Sequences were derived from whole blood, sampled in connection with sensitization to the hapten diphenylcyclopropenone (DPC). The CDR3 coding sequence is TGTGCCAGCAGCTCCTACCGGGACAGGGCGACTGAAGCTTTCTTT. Encoded protein: CASSSYRDRATEAFF.